The 5 T cell receptor beta chains below were found in one sample sequenced in a study of blood T cell repertoires in COVID-19. Repertoires were generated with immunoSEQ multiplex PCR, while TCRdb's copy carries only in-frame clones and drops some. The sample carries tens of thousands of clones, about four fifths recorded once. The sequencing sample was made of peripheral blood. The receptors were gathered from a human donor in a cohort sampled during active COVID-19.

The chain recombines TRBV3-1 (or the pseudogene TRBV3-2) with TRBJ2-3, with 14 positions matching TRBD2. The germline V gene encodes CDR1 LGHDT and CDR2 YNNKEL (reference sequence). V lost 3 bases and J lost 6; bases outside the gene matches: 5. The CDR3 extends over 16 amino acids. CDR3 DNA sequence: TGTGCCAGCAGCCAGGGACTAGCGGGGGCCGGGGATACGCAGTATTTT. As protein: CASSQGLAGAGDTQYF.

This clone was detected only a few times. Written as DNA, the CDR3 is TGTGCCAGCAGCGACCGGACAGGGGACTTCTATGGCTACACCTTC. Protein product: CASSDRTGDFYGYTF. The chain combines TRBV5-4 with TRBJ1-2; 9 nucleotides match TRBD1. The CDR3 contains 15 residues. The J segment lost 4 bases and the V segment lost 4 bases, leaving 8 bases of the junction unmatched. Germline CDR1 and CDR2: SGHNT and YYREEE (reference sequence).

The genes are TRBV29-1 and TRBJ1-5; 7 bases agree with TRBD1. The germline gives CDR1 SQVTM, CDR2 ANQGSEA. The CDR3 contains 14 residues. V lost 6 bases, J lost 4 bases, and 9 bases stayed unmatched. The CDR3 DNA is TGCAGCGTAACGACAGGGCAATCAAATCAGCCCCAGCATTTT. Protein sequence: CSVTTGQSNQPQHF.

The CDR3 DNA reads as TGTGCCAGCCGACTAGCGGTATACTACGAGCAGTACTTC. Translating gives CASRLAVYYEQYF. This chain connects TRBV6-5 to TRBJ2-7, with TRBD2 matching over 9 bases. From germline, CDR1 is MNHEY and CDR2 SVGAGI. The CDR3 is 13 amino acids. J gave up 3 bases and V 8 bases, and 5 bases lay outside the gene matches.

The rearrangement joins TRBV18 to TRBJ2-5, with a possible D match to TRBD2 (6 bases). Germline-derived CDR1 and CDR2 are KGHSH and LQKENI. Trimming took 0 bases from V and 4 from J, leaving 6 bases between them. The CDR3 runs to 13 residues. The CDR3 sequence: CASSPPGLETQYF. The CDR3 nucleotides read TGTGCCAGCTCACCACCGGGACTAGAGACCCAGTACTTC. Full variable domain (missing parts from reference TRBV18 and TRBJ2-5): NAGVMQNPRHLVRRRGQEARLRCSPMKGHSHVYWYRQLPEEGLKFMVYLQKENIIDESGMPKERFSAEFPKEGPSILRIQQVVRGDSAAYFCASSPPGLETQYFGPGTRLLVL.